What follows are 28 T cell receptor beta chains derived from one specimen sequenced in a study of cytomegalovirus exposure and HLA in healthy donors. With 60 Vbeta and 13 Jbeta primers, the PCR was carried out. Method: immunoSEQ multiplex PCR; TCRdb's copy keeps in-frame clones and lacks some. The sample consists of fewer than 250,000 clones, approximately 82% of them appearing once. Sequencing was carried out using PBMCs. These receptors originate from a woman aged 45-65 years in good health and CMV-seropositive.

V is TRBV4-3 and J is TRBJ1-2; 11 bases are shared with TRBD1. V shed 2 bases and J 6 bases; nucleotides not matched to a gene: 14. Germline loops: CDR1 LGHNA, CDR2 YSLEER. The CDR3 loop spans 18 amino acids. The CDR3 region is CASSQSGTGGANYDGYTF. The CDR3 bases are TGCGCCAGCAGCCAATCCGGGACAGGGGGTGCTAACTATGATGGCTACACCTTC.

This clone was counted a single time. V usage is TRBV28 and J usage is TRBJ1-3, with D possibly being TRBD1 (5 bases). CDR1 MDHEN and CDR2 SYDVKM come from the germline V gene. Trimming took off 7 bases at V and 7 bases at J, with 14 bases between the two ends. The CDR3 sequence is 13 residues long. The CDR3 is CASTTGVRNTIYF. CDR3 in DNA: TGTGCCAGCACCACGGGGGTTCGGAACACCATATATTTT.

Only a few counts were recorded for this clone. The chain uses TRBV7-3 and TRBJ2-1; D remains unclear. CDR3 size: 15 residues. The V end was cut by 2 bases, the J end by 0 bases, with 8 bases between. The germline V gene has CDR1 SGHTA and CDR2 FQGTGA. The CDR3: CASSLAGLSYNEQFF. The DNA of the CDR3 is TGTGCCAGCAGCTTAGCAGGCCTCTCCTACAATGAGCAGTTCTTC.

V is TRBV28 and J is TRBJ1-1; the D gene is possibly TRBD1 (6 bases). There are 18 residues in the CDR3. Deletions cut 8 bases from V and 1 base from J, with 26 bases between. Germline V gene sequence: CDR1 MDHEN, CDR2 SYDVKM. CDR3 sequence reads: CASGIPQTGLGRNTEAFF. The CDR3 DNA is TGTGCCAGCGGTATACCTCAAACAGGGTTAGGACGGAACACTGAAGCTTTCTTT. Drawing the rest from reference TRBV28 and TRBJ1-1, the complete variable domain is DVKVTQSSRYLVKRTGEKVFLECVQDMDHENMFWYRQDPGLGLRLIYFSYDVKMKEKGDIPEGYSVSREKKERFSLILESASTNQTSMYLCASGIPQTGLGRNTEAFFGQGTRLTVV.

The chain combines TRBV5-1 with TRBJ1-6; D gene unclear. Germline lookup yields CDR1 SGHRS and CDR2 YFSETQ. V was clipped by 1 base and J by 5 bases, with 7 bases between them. The CDR3 is 14 amino acids. CDR3 in amino acids: CASSLLRDNSPLHF. The CDR3 DNA follows: TGCGCCAGCAGCTTGTTGAGGGATAATTCACCCCTCCACTTT.

For this clone: At one end the junction does not follow the germline gene, possibly because of a read error. Other DNA sequences in this sample translate to the same CDR3. This chain joins TRBV2 and TRBJ2-2, with 9 bases matching TRBD2. This CDR3 is 19 amino acids long. Germline CDR1 and CDR2: SNHLY and FYNNEI. In DNA, the CDR3 is TGCGCCAGCAGTGAACCGAGCGGGGGGACTGTTCGTTGGACCGGGGAGCTGTTTTTT. Protein product: CASSEPSGGTVRWTGELFF.

This chain links TRBV19 with TRBJ1-6; D uncertain. Germline V gene lookup returns CDR1 LNHDA and CDR2 SQIVND (reference sequence). Trimming cost V 10 bases and J 7 bases, with 14 bases left between them. The CDR3 loop spans 13 amino acids. The DNA for the CDR3 is TGTGCCACCGGGAGAGGGAGGAATTCACCCCTCCACTTT. Translated: CATGRGRNSPLHF.

The chain couples TRBV4-1 to TRBJ1-2, with unresolved D. Germline V gene lookup returns CDR1 MGHRA and CDR2 YSYEKL. V lost 0 bases to trimming and J lost 6 bases, with 11 bases between them. The CDR3 loop spans 14 amino acids. The CDR3 bases are TGCGCCAGCAGCCAAGATATAAGAGCTAATGGCTACACCTTC. Its translation: CASSQDIRANGYTF.

The chain carries TRBV11-3 and TRBJ2-7; weak D call: TRBD1 (5 bases). The V gene lost 6 bases and the J gene lost 2 bases, with 11 bases spanning the gap. The CDR3 spans 13 residues. CDR1 and CDR2 from the germline V gene are SGHNT and YENEEA. The CDR3 DNA sequence: TGTGCCAGCAGTCCCGACAGCACCTACGAGCAGTACTTC. This encodes CASSPDSTYEQYF. Supplemented by reference TRBV11-3 and TRBJ2-7, the full variable domain reads EAGVVQSPRYKIIEKKQPVAFWCNPISGHNTLYWYLQNLGQGPELLIRYENEEAVDDSQLPKDRFSAERLKGVDSTLKIQPAELGDSAVYLCASSPDSTYEQYFGPGTRLTVT.

V and J are TRBV6-1 and TRBJ2-1; a possible D gene is TRBD1 (5 bases). V was pared by 2 bases and J by 13 bases, with 12 bases between. Germline assignment: CDR1 MNHNS and CDR2 SASEGT. There are 12 residues in the CDR3. The CDR3 is CASSETSGPQFF. The CDR3 DNA sequence: TGTGCCAGCAGTGAAACTTCAGGGCCCCAGTTCTTC.

This rearrangement joins TRBV30 to TRBJ1-6, with D possibly TRBD1 on 5 matching bases. This CDR3 has 15 amino acids. Trimming took off 1 base at V and 0 bases at J, with 7 bases between the two ends. Germline V lookup: CDR1 GTSNPN, CDR2 SVGIG (reference sequence). In nucleotides, the CDR3 is TGTGCCTGGAGTGGACAGAGCTCCTATAATTCACCCCTCCACTTT. Protein: CAWSGQSSYNSPLHF.

V gene TRBV11-2 combines with J gene TRBJ1-2; TRBD1 matches at 7 bases. Unmatched junction bases numbered 13, after V lost 5 bases and J lost 4 bases. The CDR3 covers 16 residues. Germline assignment: CDR1 SGHAT and CDR2 FQNNGV. The CDR3 is CASSPDGWDSSYGYTF. CDR3 bases: TGTGCCAGCAGCCCGGACGGCTGGGACAGTTCCTATGGCTACACCTTC.

The chain employs TRBV4-1 and TRBJ1-5; 8 nucleotides line up with TRBD1. The CDR3 sequence is 13 residues long. The V gene's germline CDR1 is MGHRA and CDR2 YSYEKL. The J segment lost 4 bases and the V segment lost 5 bases, leaving 1 base of the junction unmatched. DNA of the CDR3: TGCGCCAGCAGCTGGACAGGGAATCAGCCCCAGCATTTT. Its protein is CASSWTGNQPQHF.

The chain carries TRBV2 and TRBJ2-5, with 10 positions matching TRBD1. The CDR3 totals 14 residues. With V trimmed by 6 bases and J by 5 bases, 6 bases remained unmatched. The germline gives CDR1 SNHLY, CDR2 FYNNEI. CDR3 in amino acids: CASSTGTGAETQYF. The CDR3 coding sequence is TGTGCCAGCAGCACCGGGACAGGGGCTGAGACCCAGTACTTC.

The rearrangement joins TRBV7-2 to TRBJ1-1, with 8 bases aligning to TRBD1. The junction had 11 bases not matched to a gene; V was cut back by 5 bases and J by 3 bases. The CDR3 has 16 residues. Germline loops: CDR1 SGHTA, CDR2 FQGNSA. The CDR3 bases are TGTGCCAGCAGCCGGCGGGGCAGGGGGCTACACACTGAAGCTTTCTTT. Amino acid sequence: CASSRRGRGLHTEAFF. The variable domain in full, completed from reference TRBV7-2 and TRBJ1-1, reads GAGVSQSPSNKVTEKGKDVELRCDPISGHTALYWYRQSLGQGLEFLIYFQGNSAPDKSGLPSDRFSAERTGGSVSTLTIQRTQQEDSAVYLCASSRRGRGLHTEAFFGQGTRLTVV.

V and J are TRBV6-6 and TRBJ1-1, with D possibly TRBD1 on 6 matching bases. Trimming shortened V by 6 bases and J by 6 bases, and 23 bases separated the two germline ends. From germline, CDR1 is MNHNY and CDR2 SVGAGI (reference sequence). This CDR3 region has 16 residues. This CDR3 is CASRPPTGALTAEAFF. Written as DNA, the CDR3 is TGTGCCAGCAGGCCACCGACAGGAGCTCTTACGGCTGAAGCTTTCTTT.

This rearrangement joins TRBV5-8 to TRBJ2-1; D might be TRBD2 (5 bases). V was pared by 4 bases and J by 1 base, with 12 bases between. The CDR3 totals 15 residues. Germline V CDR1 and CDR2: SGHTS, YDEGEE. The CDR3 DNA reads TGTGCCAGCAGCCTCGGGGATTCGTCCTACAATGAGCAGTTCTTC. Protein sequence: CASSLGDSSYNEQFF.

The J gene is TRBJ2-5, the V gene TRBV4-2; a weak D match, TRBD2 (7 bases). Per the germline V gene, CDR1 is LGHNA and CDR2 is YNFKEQ. Trimming removed 4 bases from V and 2 bases from J, with 11 bases in between. This CDR3 spans 14 amino acids. The CDR3, as DNA: TGTGCCAGCAGCCGGGAGGGACATCAAGAGACCCAGTACTTC. Protein product: CASSREGHQETQYF.

The gene calls are TRBV28 and TRBJ2-3; 9 bases match TRBD1. This CDR3 comprises 15 residues. The germline gives CDR1 MDHEN, CDR2 SYDVKM. Germline trimming cut 2 bases from V and 3 bases from J; bases unmatched to any gene: 3. CDR3 nucleotides: TGTGCCAGCAGTTTACCAGGGACAGGGACAGATACGCAGTATTTT. Translation gives CASSLPGTGTDTQYF.

CDR3 loop: CATSRVYSSPLISYNEQFF. CDR3 nucleotide sequence: TGTGCCACCAGCAGAGTGTACAGCAGTCCCCTTATCTCCTACAATGAGCAGTTCTTC. The V and J genes are TRBV15 and TRBJ2-1; D gene unclear. V was clipped by 1 base and J by 0 bases, with 19 bases between them. Germline loops: CDR1 LNHNV, CDR2 YYDKDF (reference sequence). This CDR3 spans 19 amino acids.

The chain uses TRBV5-1 and TRBJ1-1, with a tentative D call TRBD1 (6 bases). The V and J ends lost 0 bases and 1 base respectively, with 10 bases between them. Germline V gene data show CDR1 as SGHRS and CDR2 as YFSETQ. CDR3 length: 15 residues. This CDR3 is CASSLDGTPNTEAFF. The DNA of the CDR3 is TGCGCCAGCAGCTTGGACGGGACACCGAACACTGAAGCTTTCTTT.

This clone was seen more than once but under ten times. The chain recombines TRBV19 with TRBJ2-6; D possibly corresponds to TRBD2 (5 bases). V dropped 5 bases and J dropped 1 base, with 9 bases sitting between them. The germline V gene has CDR1 LNHDA and CDR2 SQIVND (reference sequence). This CDR3 region has 15 residues. In DNA, the CDR3 is TGTGCCAGTAGTTTGGAGGTATCTGGGGCCAACGTCCTGACTTTC. It codes for CASSLEVSGANVLTF.

J is TRBJ1-1 and V is TRBV19; TRBD1 might be the D (6 bases). With 4 bases removed from V and 3 bases from J, the gap between germline ends came to 15 bases. Germline assignment: CDR1 LNHDA and CDR2 SQIVND (reference sequence). This CDR3 comprises 15 residues. In DNA form, the CDR3 reads TGTGCCAGTAGTAATTCTCCGGGACATCACACTGAAGCTTTCTTT. Amino acids: CASSNSPGHHTEAFF.

The chain recombines TRBV9 with TRBJ2-5, with D perhaps TRBD1 (6 bases). The CDR3 sequence is 12 residues long. Germline CDR1 reads SGDLS; CDR2 reads YYNGEE. CDR3 nucleotide sequence: TGTGCTAGGAGGCAGGGGCGGGAGACCCAGTACTTC. Protein: CARRQGRETQYF.

The chain recombines TRBV28 with TRBJ1-4; TRBD1 might be the D (5 bases). Trimming pared 6 bases from V and 5 bases from J, leaving 16 bases between. This CDR3 has 15 amino acids. Germline assignment: CDR1 MDHEN and CDR2 SYDVKM. This CDR3 reads CASSRPGQRNEKLFF. In DNA form, the CDR3 reads TGTGCCAGCAGCCGACCAGGGCAGAGGAATGAAAAACTGTTTTTT.

The genes are TRBV6-1 and TRBJ2-4, with D possibly matching TRBD2 (6 bases). The CDR3 extends over 14 amino acids. Trimming took 11 bases from V and 2 from J, leaving 16 bases between them. The germline V gene has CDR1 MNHNS and CDR2 SASEGT. CDR3 loop: CAHRDGGSKNIQYF. In DNA form, the CDR3 reads TGTGCCCATCGGGACGGGGGTTCCAAAAACATTCAGTACTTC.

This sequence joins TRBV30 and TRBJ1-2; a possible D gene is TRBD1 (6 bases). The CDR3 spans 13 residues. V shed 5 bases and J shed 5 bases, with 15 bases lying between them. Looked up from germline, CDR1 is GTSNPN and CDR2 is SVGIG (reference sequence). CDR3 in DNA: TGTGCCTGGGAGGGTTGGGACACTTATGGCTACACCTTC. This encodes CAWEGWDTYGYTF.

The chain links TRBV7-2 to TRBJ2-1; TRBD2 aligns across 13 bases. J lost 1 base, V lost 2 bases, and 2 bases had no gene match. The CDR3 loop spans 17 amino acids. The germline V gene has CDR1 SGHTA and CDR2 FQGNSA. The CDR3: CASSLTSGGASYNEQFF. Here the CDR3 DNA reads TGTGCCAGCAGCTTAACTAGCGGGGGGGCTTCCTACAATGAGCAGTTCTTC.